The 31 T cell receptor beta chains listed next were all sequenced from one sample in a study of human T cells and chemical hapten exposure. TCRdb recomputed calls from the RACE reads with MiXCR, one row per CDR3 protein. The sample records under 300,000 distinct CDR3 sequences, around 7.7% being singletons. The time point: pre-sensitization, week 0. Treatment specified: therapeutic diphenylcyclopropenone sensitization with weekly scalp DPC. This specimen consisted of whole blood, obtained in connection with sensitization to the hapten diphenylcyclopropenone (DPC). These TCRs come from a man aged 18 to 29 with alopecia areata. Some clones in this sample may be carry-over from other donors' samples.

The DNA for the CDR3 is TGCGCCAGCAGCCTAGACAGGGATGGAGATCAGCCCCAGCATTTT. Residues: CASSLDRDGDQPQHF. The chain recombines TRBV5-1 with TRBJ1-5; TRBD1 matches 7 bases. The germline V gene encodes CDR1 SGHRS and CDR2 YFSETQ. The CDR3 has 15 residues. The trim removed 4 bases at V and 5 bases at J, leaving 9 bases unmatched.

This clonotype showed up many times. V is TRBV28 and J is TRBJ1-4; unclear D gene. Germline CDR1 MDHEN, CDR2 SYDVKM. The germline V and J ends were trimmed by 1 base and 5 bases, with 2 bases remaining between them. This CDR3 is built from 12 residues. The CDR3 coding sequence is TGTGCCAGCAGTTTATCAAATGAAAAACTGTTTTTT. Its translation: CASSLSNEKLFF. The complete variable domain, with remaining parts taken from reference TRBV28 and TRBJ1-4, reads DVKVTQSSRYLVKRTGEKVFLECVQDMDHENMFWYRQDPGLGLRLIYFSYDVKMKEKGDIPEGYSVSREKKERFSLILESASTNQTSMYLCASSLSNEKLFFGSGTQLSVL.

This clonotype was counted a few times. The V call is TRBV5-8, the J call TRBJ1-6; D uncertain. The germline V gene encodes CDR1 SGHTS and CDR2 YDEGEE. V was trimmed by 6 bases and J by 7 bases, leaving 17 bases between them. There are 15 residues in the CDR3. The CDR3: CASTYRTDNNSPLHF. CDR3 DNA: TGTGCCAGCACTTACCGGACGGATAACAATTCACCCCTCCACTTT.

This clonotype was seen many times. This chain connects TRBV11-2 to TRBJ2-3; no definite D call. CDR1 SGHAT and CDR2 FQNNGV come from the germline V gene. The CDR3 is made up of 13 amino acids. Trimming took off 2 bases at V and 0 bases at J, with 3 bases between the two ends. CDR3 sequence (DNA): TGTGCCAGCAGCTTACCTAGCACAGATACGCAGTATTTT. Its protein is CASSLPSTDTQYF.

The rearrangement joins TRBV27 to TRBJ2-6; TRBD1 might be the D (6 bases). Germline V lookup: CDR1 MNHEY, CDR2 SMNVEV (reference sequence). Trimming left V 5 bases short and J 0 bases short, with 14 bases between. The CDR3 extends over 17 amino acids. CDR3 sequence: CASSRRGPSSGANVLTF. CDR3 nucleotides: TGTGCCAGCAGTCGCAGGGGCCCTAGCTCTGGGGCCAACGTCCTGACTTTC.

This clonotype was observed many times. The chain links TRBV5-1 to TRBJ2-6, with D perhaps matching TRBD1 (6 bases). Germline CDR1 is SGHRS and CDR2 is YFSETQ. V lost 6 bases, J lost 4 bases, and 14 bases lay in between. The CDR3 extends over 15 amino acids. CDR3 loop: CASNTGSRGANVLTF. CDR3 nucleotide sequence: TGCGCCAGCAATACAGGGTCGAGAGGGGCCAACGTCCTGACTTTC. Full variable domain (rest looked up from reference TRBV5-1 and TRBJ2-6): KAGVTQTPRYLIKTRGQQVTLSCSPISGHRSVSWYQQTPGQGLQFLFEYFSETQRNKGNFPGRFSGRQFSNSRSEMNVSTLELGDSALYLCASNTGSRGANVLTFGAGSRLTVL.

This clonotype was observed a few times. This CDR3 is CASSDWAKGTYEQYV. CDR3 sequence (DNA): TGTGCCAGCAGTGATTGGGCCAAAGGAACCTACGAGCAGTACGTC. The gene calls are TRBV25-1 and TRBJ2-7; no clear D gene. CDR1 and CDR2 from the germline V gene are MGHDK and SYGVNS. V shed 3 bases and J shed 2 bases, with 14 bases lying between them. The CDR3 is made up of 15 amino acids.

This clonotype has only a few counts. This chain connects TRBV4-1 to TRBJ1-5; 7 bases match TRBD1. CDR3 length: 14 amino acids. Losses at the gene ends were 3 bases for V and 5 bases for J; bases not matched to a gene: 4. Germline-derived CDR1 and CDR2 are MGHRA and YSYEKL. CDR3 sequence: CASSQRQGDQPQHF. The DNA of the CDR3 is TGCGCCAGCAGCCAGAGACAGGGAGATCAGCCCCAGCATTTT.

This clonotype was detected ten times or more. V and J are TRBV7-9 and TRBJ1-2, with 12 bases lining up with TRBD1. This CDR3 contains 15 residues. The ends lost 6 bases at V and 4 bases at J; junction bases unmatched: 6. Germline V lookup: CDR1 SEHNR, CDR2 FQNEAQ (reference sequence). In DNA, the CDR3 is TGTGCCAGCAGATTCGGGACAGGGGGCGGCTATGGCTACACCTTC. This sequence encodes CASRFGTGGGYGYTF.

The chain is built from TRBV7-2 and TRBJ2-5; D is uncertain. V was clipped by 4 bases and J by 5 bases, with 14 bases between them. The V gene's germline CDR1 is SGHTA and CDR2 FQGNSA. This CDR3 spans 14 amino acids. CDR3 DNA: TGTGCCAGCAGCTATAGCCGGCGACCCGAGACCCAGTACTTC. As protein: CASSYSRRPETQYF.

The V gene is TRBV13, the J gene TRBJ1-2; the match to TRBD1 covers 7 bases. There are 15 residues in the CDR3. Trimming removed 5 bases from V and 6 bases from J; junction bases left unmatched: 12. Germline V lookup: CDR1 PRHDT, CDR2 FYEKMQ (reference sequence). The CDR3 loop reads CASSQLLRGVHGYTF. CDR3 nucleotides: TGTGCCAGCAGCCAACTCCTCAGGGGGGTCCATGGCTACACCTTC.

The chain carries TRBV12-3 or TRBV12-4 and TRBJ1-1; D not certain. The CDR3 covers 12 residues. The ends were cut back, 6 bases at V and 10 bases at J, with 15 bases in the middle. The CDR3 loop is CASSPTNGRAFF. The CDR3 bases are TGTGCCAGCAGCCCCACGAACGGCCGAGCTTTCTTT.

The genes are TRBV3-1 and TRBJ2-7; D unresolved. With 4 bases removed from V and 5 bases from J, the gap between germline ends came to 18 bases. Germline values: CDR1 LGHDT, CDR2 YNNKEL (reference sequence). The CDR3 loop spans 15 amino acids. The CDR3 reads CASSLSGRVVHEQYF. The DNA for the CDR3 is TGTGCCAGCAGCCTTTCTGGACGGGTTGTCCACGAGCAGTACTTC.

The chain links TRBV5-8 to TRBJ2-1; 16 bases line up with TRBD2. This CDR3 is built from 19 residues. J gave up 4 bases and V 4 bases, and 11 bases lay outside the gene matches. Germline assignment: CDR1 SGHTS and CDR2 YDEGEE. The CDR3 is CASSREGLAGGSSYNEQFF. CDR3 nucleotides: TGTGCCAGCAGCCGGGAGGGACTAGCGGGGGGGTCGTCTTACAATGAGCAGTTCTTC.

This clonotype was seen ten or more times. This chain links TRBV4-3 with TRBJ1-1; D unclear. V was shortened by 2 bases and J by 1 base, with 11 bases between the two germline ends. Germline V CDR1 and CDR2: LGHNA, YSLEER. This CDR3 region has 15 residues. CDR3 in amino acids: CASSQKRLGNTEAFF. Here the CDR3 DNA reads TGCGCCAGCAGCCAAAAACGTCTAGGGAACACTGAAGCTTTCTTT.

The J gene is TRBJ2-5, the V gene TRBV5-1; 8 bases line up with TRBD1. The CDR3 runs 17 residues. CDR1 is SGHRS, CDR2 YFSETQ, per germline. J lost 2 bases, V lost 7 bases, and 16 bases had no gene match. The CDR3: CASRRPLQGVSQETQYF. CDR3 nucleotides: TGCGCCAGCCGCAGACCTTTACAGGGGGTATCACAAGAGACCCAGTACTTC.

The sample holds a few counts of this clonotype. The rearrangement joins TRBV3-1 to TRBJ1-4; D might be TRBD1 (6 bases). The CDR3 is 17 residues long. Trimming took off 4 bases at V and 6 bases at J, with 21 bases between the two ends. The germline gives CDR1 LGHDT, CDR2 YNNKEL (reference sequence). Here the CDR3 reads CASSPFTGFREDEKLFF. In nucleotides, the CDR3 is TGTGCCAGCAGCCCATTTACAGGGTTTCGGGAGGATGAAAAACTGTTTTTT.

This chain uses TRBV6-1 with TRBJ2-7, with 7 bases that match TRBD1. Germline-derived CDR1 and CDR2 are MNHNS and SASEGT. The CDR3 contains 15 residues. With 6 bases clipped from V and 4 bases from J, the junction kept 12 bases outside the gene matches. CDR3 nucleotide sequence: TGTGCCAGCAGGAACACGAGACAGGGAGCTTACGAGCAGTACTTC. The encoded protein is CASRNTRQGAYEQYF.

CDR3 residues: CASSLGQGEVETEAFF. The CDR3 nucleotides are TGTGCCAGCAGCTTGGGACAGGGGGAGGTGGAGACTGAAGCTTTCTTT. The genes are TRBV7-9 and TRBJ1-1; 11 bases map to TRBD1. Germline CDR1 and CDR2: SEHNR and FQNEAQ (reference sequence). Trimming removed 3 bases from V and 5 bases from J; junction bases left unmatched: 8. The CDR3 loop spans 16 amino acids.

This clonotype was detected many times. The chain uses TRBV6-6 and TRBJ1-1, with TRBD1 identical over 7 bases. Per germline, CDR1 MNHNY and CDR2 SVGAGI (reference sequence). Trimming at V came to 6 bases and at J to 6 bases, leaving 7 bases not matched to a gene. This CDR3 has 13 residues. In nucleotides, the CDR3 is TGTGCCAGCAGCCACGACAGGGTCTCTGAAGCTTTCTTT. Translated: CASSHDRVSEAFF.

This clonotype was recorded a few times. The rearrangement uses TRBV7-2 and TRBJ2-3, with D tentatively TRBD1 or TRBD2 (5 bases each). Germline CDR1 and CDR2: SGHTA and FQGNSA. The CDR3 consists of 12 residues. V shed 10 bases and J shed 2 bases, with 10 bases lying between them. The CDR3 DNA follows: TGTGCCACTGAGGGGAACACAGATACGCAGTATTTT. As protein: CATEGNTDTQYF.

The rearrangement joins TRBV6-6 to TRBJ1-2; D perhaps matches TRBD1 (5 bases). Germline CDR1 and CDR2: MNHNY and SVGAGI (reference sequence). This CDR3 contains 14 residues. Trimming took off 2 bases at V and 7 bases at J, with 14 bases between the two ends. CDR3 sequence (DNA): TGTGCCAGCAGTTACGCCGGGACCAGGTCTGGCTACACCTTC. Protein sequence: CASSYAGTRSGYTF.

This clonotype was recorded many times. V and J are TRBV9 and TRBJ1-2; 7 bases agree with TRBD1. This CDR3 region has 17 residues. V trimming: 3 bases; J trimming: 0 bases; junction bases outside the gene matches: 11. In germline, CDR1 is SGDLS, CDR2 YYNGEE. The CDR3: CASSGDRGRLSNYGYTF. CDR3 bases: TGTGCCAGCAGCGGGGACAGAGGGCGGTTATCTAACTATGGCTACACCTTC.

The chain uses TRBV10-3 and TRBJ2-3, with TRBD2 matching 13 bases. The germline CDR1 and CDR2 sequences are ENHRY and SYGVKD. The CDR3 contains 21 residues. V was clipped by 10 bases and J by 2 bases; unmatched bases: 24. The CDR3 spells CATAGTSGEQLFLQATDTQYF. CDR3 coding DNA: TGTGCCACGGCCGGGACTAGCGGGGAACAACTATTTTTACAGGCCACAGATACGCAGTATTTT.

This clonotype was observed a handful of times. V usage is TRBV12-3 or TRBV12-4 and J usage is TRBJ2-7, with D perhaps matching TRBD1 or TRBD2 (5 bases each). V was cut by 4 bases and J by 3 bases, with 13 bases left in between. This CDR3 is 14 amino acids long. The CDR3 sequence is CASSSGRFYYEQYF. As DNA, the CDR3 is TGTGCCAGCAGTTCGGGACGGTTCTACTACGAGCAGTACTTC.

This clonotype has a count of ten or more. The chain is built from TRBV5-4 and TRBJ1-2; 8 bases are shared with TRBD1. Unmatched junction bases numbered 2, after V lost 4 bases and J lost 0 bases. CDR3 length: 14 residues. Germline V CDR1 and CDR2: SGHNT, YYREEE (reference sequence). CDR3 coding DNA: TGTGCCAGCAGCCGGACAGGGACTAACTATGGCTACACCTTC. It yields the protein CASSRTGTNYGYTF.

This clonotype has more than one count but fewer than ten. The CDR3 here is CATSSGAGEFTYEQYV. The CDR3 nucleotides are TGTGCCACCAGCAGTGGGGCAGGGGAATTTACCTACGAGCAGTACGTC. The rearrangement joins TRBV15 to TRBJ2-7; TRBD1 is a possible D gene (6 bases). CDR3 length: 16 residues. CDR1 and CDR2 from the germline V gene are LNHNV and YYDKDF (reference sequence). Trimming removed 3 bases at V and 2 bases at J, with 17 bases between.

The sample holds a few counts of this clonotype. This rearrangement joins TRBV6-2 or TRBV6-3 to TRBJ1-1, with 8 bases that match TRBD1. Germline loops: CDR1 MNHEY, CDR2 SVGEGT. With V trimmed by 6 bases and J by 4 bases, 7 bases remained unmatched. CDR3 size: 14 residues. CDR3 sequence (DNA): TGTGCCAGCAGCCCAATTGACAGGGGCACTGAAGCTTTCTTT. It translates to CASSPIDRGTEAFF.

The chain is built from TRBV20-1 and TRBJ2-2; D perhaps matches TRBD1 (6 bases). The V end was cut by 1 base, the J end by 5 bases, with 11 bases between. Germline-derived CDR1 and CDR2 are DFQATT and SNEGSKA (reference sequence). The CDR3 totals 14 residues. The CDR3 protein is CSARGQAETGELFF. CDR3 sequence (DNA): TGCAGTGCTAGAGGACAGGCTGAGACCGGGGAGCTGTTTTTT.

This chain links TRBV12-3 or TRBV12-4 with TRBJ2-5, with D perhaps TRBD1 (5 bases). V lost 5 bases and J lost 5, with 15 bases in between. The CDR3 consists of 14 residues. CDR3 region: CASSPGPFEETQYF. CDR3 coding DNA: TGTGCCAGCAGTCCAGGGCCCTTTGAGGAGACCCAGTACTTC.

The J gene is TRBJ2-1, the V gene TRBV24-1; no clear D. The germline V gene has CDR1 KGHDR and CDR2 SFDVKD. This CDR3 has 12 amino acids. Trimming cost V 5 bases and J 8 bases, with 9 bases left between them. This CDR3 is CATSAYRDEQFF. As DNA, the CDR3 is TGTGCCACCAGTGCTTATAGGGATGAGCAGTTCTTC.